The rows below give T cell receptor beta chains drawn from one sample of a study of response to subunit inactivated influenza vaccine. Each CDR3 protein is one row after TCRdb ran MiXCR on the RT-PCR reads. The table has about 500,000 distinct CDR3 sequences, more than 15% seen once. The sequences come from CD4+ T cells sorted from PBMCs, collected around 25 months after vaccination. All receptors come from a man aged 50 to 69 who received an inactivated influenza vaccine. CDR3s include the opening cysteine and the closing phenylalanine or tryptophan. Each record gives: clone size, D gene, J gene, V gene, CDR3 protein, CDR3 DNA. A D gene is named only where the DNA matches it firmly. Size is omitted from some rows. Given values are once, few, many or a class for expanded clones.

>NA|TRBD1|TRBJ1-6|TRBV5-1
CASNPGQGVDSPLHF
TGCGCCAGCAACCCGGGACAGGGGGTTGATTCACCCCTCCACTTT
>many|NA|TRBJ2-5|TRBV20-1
CSAHRTETQYF
TGCAGTGCACACCGCACGGAGACCCAGTACTTC
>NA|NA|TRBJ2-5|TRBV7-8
CASRNLGHRVQETQYF
TGTGCCAGCAGGAATTTGGGGCACAGGGTCCAAGAGACCCAGTACTTC
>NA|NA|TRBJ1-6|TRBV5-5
CASSPTSAGNSPLHF
TGTGCCAGCAGCCCAACATCAGCGGGAAATTCACCCCTCCACTTT
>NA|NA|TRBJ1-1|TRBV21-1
CASSKGGRRLTEAFF
TGTGCCAGCAGCAAAGGTGGCAGGCGGTTGACTGAAGCTTTCTTT
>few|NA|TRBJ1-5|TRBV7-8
CASSLGTYGNQPQHF
TGTGCCAGCAGCTTAGGAACTTATGGCAATCAGCCCCAGCATTTT
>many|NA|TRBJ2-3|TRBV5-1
CASSLPPPPTDTQYF
TGCGCCAGCAGCTTACCCCCCCCGCCCACAGATACGCAGTATTTT
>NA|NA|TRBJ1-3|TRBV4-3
CASSQDIGVGNTIYF
TGCGCCAGCAGCCAAGATATCGGGGTTGGAAACACCATATATTTT
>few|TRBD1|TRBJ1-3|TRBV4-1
CASSEGDSFSGNTIYF
TGCGCCAGCAGCGAAGGGGACAGTTTCTCTGGAAACACCATATATTTT
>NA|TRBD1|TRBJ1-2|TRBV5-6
CASSTGQGGYGYTF
TGTGCCAGCAGCACGGGACAGGGTGGCTATGGCTACACCTTC
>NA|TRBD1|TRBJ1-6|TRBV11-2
CASSLDRGQVFTLHF
TGTGCCAGCAGCTTAGATAGGGGACAGGTCTTCACCCTCCACTTT
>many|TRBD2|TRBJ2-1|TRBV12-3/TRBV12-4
CASSLIAGVEQFF
TGTGCCAGCAGTTTAATAGCGGGAGTGGAGCAGTTCTTC
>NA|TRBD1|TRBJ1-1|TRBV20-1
CSARDQDRRNTEAFF
TGCAGTGCTAGAGATCAGGACAGGAGGAACACTGAAGCTTTCTTT
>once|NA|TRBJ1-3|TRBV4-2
CASSQSRNSNSGNTIYF
TGTGCCAGCAGCCAAAGTCGCAACTCAAACTCTGGAAACACCATATATTTT
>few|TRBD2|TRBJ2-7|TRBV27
CASGLAGNTYEQYF
TGTGCCAGCGGCCTAGCGGGGAACACCTACGAGCAGTACTTC
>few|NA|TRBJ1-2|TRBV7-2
CASSLPRRLGYTF
TGTGCCAGCAGCTTACCACGGAGACTCGGTTACACCTTC
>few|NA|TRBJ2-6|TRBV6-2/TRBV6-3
CASSYPTGGGNTNVLTF
TGTGCCAGCAGTTATCCCACCGGAGGGGGAAATACCAACGTCCTGACTTTC
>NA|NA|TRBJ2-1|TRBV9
CASSTNPTRNEQFF
TGTGCCAGCAGCACCAACCCGACCCGAAATGAGCAGTTCTTC
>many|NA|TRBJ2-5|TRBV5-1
CASSPEAGVETQYF
TGCGCCAGCAGCCCCGAGGCGGGTGTGGAGACCCAGTACTTC
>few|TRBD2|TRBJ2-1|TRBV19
CASSIVSSGDYNEQFF
TGTGCCAGTAGTATAGTGTCTAGCGGTGACTACAATGAGCAGTTCTTC
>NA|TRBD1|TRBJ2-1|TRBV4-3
CASSLDRVSYNEQFF
TGCGCCAGCAGCCTTGACAGGGTCTCCTACAATGAGCAGTTCTTC
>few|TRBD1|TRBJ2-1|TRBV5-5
CASRSTGTAYNEQFF
TGTGCCAGCAGATCGACCGGGACAGCTTACAATGAGCAGTTCTTC
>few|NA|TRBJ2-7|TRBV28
CASSLTEQYF
TGTGCCAGCAGTTTAACCGAGCAGTACTTC
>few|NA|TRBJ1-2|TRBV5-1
CASRESPTSNYGYTF
TGCGCCAGCAGGGAGAGCCCGACAAGTAACTATGGCTACACCTTC
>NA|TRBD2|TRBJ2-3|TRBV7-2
CASSLASSGGSDTQYF
TGTGCCAGCAGCTTAGCGTCTAGCGGGGGGTCGGATACGCAGTATTTT
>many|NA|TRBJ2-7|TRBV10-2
CASSESTGLPYEQYF
TGCGCCAGCAGTGAGTCAACAGGCCTACCCTACGAGCAGTACTTC
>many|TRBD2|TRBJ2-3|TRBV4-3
CASSRVAGSPDTQYF
TGCGCCAGCAGCCGAGTAGCGGGGAGCCCAGATACGCAGTATTTT
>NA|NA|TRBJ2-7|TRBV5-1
CASSLGGTGGGGRAYEQYF
TGCGCCAGCAGCTTGGGCGGGACAGGAGGCGGCGGGAGGGCCTACGAGCAGTACTTC
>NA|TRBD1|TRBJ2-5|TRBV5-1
CASSAGQGIQETQYF
TGCGCCAGCTCGGCAGGACAGGGAATCCAAGAGACCCAGTACTTC
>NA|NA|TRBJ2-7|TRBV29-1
CSVETRTSYEQYF
TGCAGCGTTGAAACCAGGACATCCTACGAGCAGTACTTC
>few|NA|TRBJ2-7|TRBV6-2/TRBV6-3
CASVQSGAPLEQYF
TGTGCCAGCGTACAGTCAGGAGCTCCCCTCGAGCAGTACTTC
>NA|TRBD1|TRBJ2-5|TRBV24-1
CATSDGSGGRGTKTQYF
TGTGCCACCAGTGATGGATCAGGGGGCCGGGGGACGAAGACCCAGTACTTC
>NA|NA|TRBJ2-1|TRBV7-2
CASINNRAYNEQFF
TGTGCCAGCATTAATAACAGGGCTTACAATGAGCAGTTCTTC
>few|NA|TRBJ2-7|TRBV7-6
CASSLVFGSYEQYF
TGTGCCAGCAGCTTAGTATTTGGCTCCTACGAGCAGTACTTC
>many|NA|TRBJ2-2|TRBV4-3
CASSRSGNTGELFF
TGCGCCAGCAGCCGTTCGGGGAACACCGGGGAGCTGTTTTTT
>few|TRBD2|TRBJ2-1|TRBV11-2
CASSWAGGGNEQFF
TGTGCCAGCAGCTGGGCTGGCGGGGGCAATGAGCAGTTCTTC
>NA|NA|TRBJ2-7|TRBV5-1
CASSLRPHYEQYF
TGCGCCAGCAGCTTACGGCCCCACTACGAGCAGTACTTC
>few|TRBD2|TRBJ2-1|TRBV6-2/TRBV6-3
CASSYPRGAGKPEQFF
TGTGCCAGCAGTTACCCACGGGGAGCGGGGAAACCTGAGCAGTTCTTC
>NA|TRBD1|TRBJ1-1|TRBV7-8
CASSLSRTGGNTEAFF
TGTGCCAGCAGCCTATCCCGGACAGGGGGCAACACTGAAGCTTTCTTT
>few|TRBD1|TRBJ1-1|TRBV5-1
CASSLGVARGPAEAFF
TGCGCCAGCAGCTTGGGGGTCGCTAGGGGGCCCGCTGAAGCTTTCTTT
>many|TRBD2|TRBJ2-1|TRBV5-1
CASSISGSTYNEQFF
TGCGCCAGCAGCATTAGCGGGTCCACCTACAATGAGCAGTTCTTC